This T cell receptor beta chain was identified in a study of memory CD4+ T cells and cytomegalovirus serostatus. Authors' processing steps: After removing out-of-frame reads, around 2,100,000 distinct TCRbeta sequences remained. The protocol was immunoSEQ multiplex PCR, while the TCRdb copy is restricted to in-frame clones and leaves out a portion. The V and J calls and clone size are taken from that table; D and trimming were inferred from the DNA. This table has approximately 44,000 clones, around 78% appearing once. Points from the study as a whole: Of 150 to 200 reported CMV TCRbeta sequences, some 67 were found in memory CD4+ repertoires.

The CDR3 runs to 15 residues. CDR1 MNHEY and CDR2 SVGAGI come from the germline V gene. Trimming removed 6 bases from V and 3 bases from J, with 15 bases in between. Concerning this clone itself: The antigen is not known.

Single viable CD3+CD4+CD8-CD45RO+ cells were sorted as the memory CD4+ T cells. The receptor comes from an adult in good health and CMV-seronegative. The sequenced material came from memory CD4+ T cells from blood. The V call is TRBV6-5, the J call TRBJ1-3; D perhaps matches TRBD1 (6 bases). The CDR3 nucleotides read TGTGCCAGCAGGCCTGGGAACAGGGTTGGAAACACCATATATTTT. This encodes CASRPGNRVGNTIYF.